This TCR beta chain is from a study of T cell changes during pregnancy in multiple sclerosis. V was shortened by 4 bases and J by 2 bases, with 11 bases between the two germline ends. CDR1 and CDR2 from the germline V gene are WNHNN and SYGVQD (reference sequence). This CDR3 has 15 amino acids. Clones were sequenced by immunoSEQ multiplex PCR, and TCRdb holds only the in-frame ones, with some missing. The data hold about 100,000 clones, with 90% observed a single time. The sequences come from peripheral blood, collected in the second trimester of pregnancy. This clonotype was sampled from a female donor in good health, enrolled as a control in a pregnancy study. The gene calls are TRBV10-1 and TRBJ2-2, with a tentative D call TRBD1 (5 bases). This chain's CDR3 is CASSGSGKNTGELFF. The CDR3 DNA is TGCGCCAGCAGTGGCTCAGGGAAAAACACCGGGGAGCTGTTTTTT.